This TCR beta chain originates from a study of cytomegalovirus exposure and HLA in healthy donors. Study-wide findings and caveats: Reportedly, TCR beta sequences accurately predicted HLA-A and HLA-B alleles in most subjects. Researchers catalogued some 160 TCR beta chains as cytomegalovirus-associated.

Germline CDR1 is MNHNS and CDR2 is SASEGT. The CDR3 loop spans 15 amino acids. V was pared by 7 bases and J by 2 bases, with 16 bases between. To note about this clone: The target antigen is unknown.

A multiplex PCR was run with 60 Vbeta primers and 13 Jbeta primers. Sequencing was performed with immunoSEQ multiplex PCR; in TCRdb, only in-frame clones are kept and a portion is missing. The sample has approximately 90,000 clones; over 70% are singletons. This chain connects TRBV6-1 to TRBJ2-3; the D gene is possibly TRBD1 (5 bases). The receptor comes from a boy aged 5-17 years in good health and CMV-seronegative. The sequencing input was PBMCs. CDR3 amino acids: CASTSGYRDTDTQYF. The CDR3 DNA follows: TGTGCCAGCACCTCAGGGTACAGAGACACAGATACGCAGTATTTT.